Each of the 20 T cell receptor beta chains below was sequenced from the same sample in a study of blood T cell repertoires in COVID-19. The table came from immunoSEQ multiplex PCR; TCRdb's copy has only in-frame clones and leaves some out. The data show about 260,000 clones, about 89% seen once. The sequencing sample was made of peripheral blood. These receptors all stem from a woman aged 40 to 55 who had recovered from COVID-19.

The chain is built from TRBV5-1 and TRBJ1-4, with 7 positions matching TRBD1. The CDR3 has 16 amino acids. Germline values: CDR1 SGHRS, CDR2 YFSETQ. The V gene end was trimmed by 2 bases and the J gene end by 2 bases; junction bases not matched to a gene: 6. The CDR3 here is CASSLSGQATNEKLFF. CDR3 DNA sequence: TGCGCCAGCAGCTTATCAGGACAGGCGACTAATGAAAAACTGTTTTTT.

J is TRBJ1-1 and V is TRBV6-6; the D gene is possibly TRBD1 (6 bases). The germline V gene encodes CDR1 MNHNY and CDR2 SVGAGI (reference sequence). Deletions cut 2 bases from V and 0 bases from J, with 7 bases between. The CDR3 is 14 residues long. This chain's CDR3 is CASSYTGLNTEAFF. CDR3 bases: TGTGCCAGCAGTTACACAGGGTTGAACACTGAAGCTTTCTTT.

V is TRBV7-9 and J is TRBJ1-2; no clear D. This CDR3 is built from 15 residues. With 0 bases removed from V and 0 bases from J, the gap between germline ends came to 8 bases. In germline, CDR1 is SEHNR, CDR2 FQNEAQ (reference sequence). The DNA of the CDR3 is TGTGCCAGCAGCTTAGCCCATTCTACTAACTATGGCTACACCTTC. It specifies CASSLAHSTNYGYTF. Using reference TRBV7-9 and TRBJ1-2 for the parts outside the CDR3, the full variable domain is DTGVSQNPRHKITKRGQNVTFRCDPISEHNRLYWYRQTLGQGPEFLTYFQNEAQLEKSRLLSDRFSAERPKGSFSTLEIQRTEQGDSAMYLCASSLAHSTNYGYTFGSGTRLTVV.

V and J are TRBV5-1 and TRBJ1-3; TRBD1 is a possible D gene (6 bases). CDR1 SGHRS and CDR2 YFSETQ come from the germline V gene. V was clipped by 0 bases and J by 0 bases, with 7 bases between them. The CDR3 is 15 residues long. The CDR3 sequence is CASSLVGGSGNTIYF. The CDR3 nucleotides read TGCGCCAGCAGCTTGGTAGGGGGCTCTGGAAACACCATATATTTT.

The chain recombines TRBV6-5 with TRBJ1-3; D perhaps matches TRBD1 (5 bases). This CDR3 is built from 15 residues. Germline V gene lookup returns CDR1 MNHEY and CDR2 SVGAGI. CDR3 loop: CAHSTGQWAGNTIYF. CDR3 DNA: TGTGCACACAGCACTGGACAATGGGCTGGAAACACCATATATTTT.

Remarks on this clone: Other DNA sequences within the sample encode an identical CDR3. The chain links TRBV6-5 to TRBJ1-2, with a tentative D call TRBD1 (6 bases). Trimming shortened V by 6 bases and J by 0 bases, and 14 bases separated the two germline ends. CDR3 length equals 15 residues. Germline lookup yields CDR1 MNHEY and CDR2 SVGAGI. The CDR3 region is CASRPIQGANYGYTF. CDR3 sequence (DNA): TGTGCCAGCAGACCCATACAGGGAGCTAACTATGGCTACACCTTC.

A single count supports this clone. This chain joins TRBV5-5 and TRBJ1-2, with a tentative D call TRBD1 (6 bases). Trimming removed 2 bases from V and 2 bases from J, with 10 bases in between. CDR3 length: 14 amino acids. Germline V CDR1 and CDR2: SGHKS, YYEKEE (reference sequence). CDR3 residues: CASSFPRGNYGYTF. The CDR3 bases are TGTGCCAGCAGCTTTCCGAGGGGGAACTATGGCTACACCTTC.

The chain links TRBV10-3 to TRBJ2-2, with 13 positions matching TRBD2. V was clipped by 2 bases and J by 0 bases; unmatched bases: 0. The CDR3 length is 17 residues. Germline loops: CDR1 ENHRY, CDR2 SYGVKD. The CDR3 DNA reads TGTGCCATCAGTGAGACTAGCGGGGGGGCGAACACCGGGGAGCTGTTTTTT. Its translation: CAISETSGGANTGELFF.

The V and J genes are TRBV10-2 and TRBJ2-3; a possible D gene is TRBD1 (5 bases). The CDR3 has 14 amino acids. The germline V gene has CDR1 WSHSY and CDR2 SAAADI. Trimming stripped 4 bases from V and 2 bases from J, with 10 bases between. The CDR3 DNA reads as TGCGCCAGCAGTGGGGGCAGGGTCACAGATACGCAGTATTTT. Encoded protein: CASSGGRVTDTQYF.

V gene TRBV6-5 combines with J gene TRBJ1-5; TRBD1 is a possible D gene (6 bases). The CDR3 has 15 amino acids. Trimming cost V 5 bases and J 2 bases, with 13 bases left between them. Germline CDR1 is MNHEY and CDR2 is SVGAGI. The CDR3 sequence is CASSPQGVGNQPQHF. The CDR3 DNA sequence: TGTGCCAGCAGTCCACAGGGCGTGGGCAATCAGCCCCAGCATTTT.

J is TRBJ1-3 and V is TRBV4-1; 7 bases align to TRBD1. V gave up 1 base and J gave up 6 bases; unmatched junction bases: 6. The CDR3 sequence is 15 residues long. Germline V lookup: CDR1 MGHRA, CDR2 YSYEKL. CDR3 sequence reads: CASSQVDRALNTIYF. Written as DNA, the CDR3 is TGCGCCAGCAGCCAAGTTGACAGGGCGCTAAACACCATATATTTT.

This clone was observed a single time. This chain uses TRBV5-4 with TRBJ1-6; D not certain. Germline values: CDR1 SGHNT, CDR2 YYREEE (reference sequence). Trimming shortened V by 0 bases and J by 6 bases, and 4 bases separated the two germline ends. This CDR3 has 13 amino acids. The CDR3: CASSLDRNSPLHF. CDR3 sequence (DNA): TGTGCCAGCAGCTTGGATCGTAATTCACCCCTCCACTTT.

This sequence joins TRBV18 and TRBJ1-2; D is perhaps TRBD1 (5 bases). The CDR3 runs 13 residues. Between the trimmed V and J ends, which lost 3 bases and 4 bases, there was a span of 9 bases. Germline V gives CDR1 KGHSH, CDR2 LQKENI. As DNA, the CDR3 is TGTGCCAGCTCACCGCCAAGGGGCTATGGCTACACCTTC. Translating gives CASSPPRGYGYTF.

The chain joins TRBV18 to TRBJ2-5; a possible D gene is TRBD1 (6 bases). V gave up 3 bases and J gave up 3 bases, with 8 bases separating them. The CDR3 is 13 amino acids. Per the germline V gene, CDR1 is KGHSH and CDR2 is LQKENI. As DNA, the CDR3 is TGTGCCAGCTCACCTACAGGGAAAGAGACCCAGTACTTC. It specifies CASSPTGKETQYF.

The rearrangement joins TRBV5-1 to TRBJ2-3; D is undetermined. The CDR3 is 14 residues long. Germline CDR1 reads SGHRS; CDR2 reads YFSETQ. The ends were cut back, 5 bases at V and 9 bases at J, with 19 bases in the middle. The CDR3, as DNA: TGCGCCAGCAGTGAGAGAGCCCAACCTATAACGCAGTATTTT. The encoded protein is CASSERAQPITQYF.

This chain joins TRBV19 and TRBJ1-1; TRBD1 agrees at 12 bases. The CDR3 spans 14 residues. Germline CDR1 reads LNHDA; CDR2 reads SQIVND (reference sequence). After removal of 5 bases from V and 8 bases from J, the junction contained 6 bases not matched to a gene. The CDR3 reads CASSSGQGASEAFF. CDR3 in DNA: TGTGCCAGTAGTTCGGGACAGGGGGCATCCGAAGCTTTCTTT.

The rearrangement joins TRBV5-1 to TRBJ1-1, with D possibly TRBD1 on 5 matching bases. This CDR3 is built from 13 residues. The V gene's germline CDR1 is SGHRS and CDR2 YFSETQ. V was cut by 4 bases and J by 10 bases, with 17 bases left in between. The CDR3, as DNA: TGCGCCAGCAGCCGCGACCGGACCCAGGGAGCTTTCTTT. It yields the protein CASSRDRTQGAFF.

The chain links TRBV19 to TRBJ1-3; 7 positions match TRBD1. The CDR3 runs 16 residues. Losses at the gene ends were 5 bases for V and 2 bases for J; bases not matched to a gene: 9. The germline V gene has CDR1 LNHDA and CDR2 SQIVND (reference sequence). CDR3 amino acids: CASSVGTTGTGNTIYF. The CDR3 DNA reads TGTGCCAGTAGTGTGGGCACGACAGGGACTGGAAACACCATATATTTT.

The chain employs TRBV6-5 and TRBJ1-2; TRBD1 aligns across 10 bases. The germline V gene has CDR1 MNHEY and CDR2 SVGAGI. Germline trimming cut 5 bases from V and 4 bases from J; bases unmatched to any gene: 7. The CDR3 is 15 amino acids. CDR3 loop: CASSPPDRGVYGYTF. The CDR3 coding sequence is TGTGCCAGCAGTCCTCCGGACAGGGGGGTCTATGGCTACACCTTC.

CDR3 nucleotide sequence: TGTGCCAGCTCACGAGTCGGGACACCCCTCCACTTT. Amino acids: CASSRVGTPLHF. J is TRBJ1-6 and V is TRBV18; D gene unclear. The CDR3 contains 12 residues. Per germline, CDR1 KGHSH and CDR2 LQKENI. The ends were cut back, 4 bases at V and 11 bases at J, with 9 bases in the middle.